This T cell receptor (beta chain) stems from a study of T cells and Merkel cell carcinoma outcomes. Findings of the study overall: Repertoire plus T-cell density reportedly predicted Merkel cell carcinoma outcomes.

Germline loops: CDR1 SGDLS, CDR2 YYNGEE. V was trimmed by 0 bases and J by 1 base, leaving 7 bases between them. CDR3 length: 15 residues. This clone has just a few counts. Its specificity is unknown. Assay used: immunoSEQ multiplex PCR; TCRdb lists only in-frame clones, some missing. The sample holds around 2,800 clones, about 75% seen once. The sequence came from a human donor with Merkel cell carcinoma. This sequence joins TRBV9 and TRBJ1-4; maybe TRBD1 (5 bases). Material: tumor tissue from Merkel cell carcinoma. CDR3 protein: CASSVGDETNEKLFF. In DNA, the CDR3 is TGTGCCAGCAGCGTAGGGGACGAAACTAATGAAAAACTGTTTTTT.